Included here is one TCR beta chain sequence, with context. The data stem from a study of blood T cell repertoires in COVID-19. As for the study in general: Material from acute and convalescent COVID-19 was sourced from the United States, Italy and Spain.

Authors' methods: Researchers report that nucleated cell counts were estimated from reference gene primer amplification. The method was immunoSEQ multiplex PCR; TCRdb's version includes in-frame clones alone and lacks a portion of them. The DNA gave D and trimming, while V, J and clone size come from that table. The sample shows roughly 250,000 clones, around 85% of them seen only once. Sample: peripheral blood. This receptor was taken from a woman between 25 and 40 years old with COVID-19, enrolled during active disease.

CDR3 in amino acids: CASSLARDRAYEQYF. The CDR3 bases are TGTGCCAGCAGCTTAGCGAGGGACAGGGCCTACGAGCAGTACTTC. The V gene is TRBV7-2, the J gene TRBJ2-7, with 9 bases that match TRBD1. V was clipped by 0 bases and J by 2 bases; unmatched bases: 2. This CDR3 is built from 15 residues. Germline-derived CDR1 and CDR2 are SGHTA and FQGNSA.